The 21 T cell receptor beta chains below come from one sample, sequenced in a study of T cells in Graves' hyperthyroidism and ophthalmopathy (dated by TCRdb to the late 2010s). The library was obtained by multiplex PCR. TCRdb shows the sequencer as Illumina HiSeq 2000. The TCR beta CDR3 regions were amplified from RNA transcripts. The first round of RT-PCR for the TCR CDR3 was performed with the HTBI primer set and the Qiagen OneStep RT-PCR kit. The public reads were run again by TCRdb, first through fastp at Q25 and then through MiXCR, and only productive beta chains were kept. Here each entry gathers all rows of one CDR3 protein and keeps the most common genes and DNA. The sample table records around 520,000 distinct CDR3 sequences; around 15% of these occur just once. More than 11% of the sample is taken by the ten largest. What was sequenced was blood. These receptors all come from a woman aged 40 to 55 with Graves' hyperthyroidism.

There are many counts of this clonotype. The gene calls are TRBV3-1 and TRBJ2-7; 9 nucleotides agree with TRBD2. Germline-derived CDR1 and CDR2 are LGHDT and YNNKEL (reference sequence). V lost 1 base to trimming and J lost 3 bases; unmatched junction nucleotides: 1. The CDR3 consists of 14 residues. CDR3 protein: CASSQAAGGYEQYF. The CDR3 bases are TGTGCCAGCAGCCAAGCAGCGGGAGGCTACGAGCAGTACTTC.

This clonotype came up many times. CDR3 DNA: TGTGCCAGCAGTTCCCGTGGGACTAGCTCCTACGAGCAGTACTTC. Encoded protein: CASSSRGTSSYEQYF. This chain uses TRBV28 with TRBJ2-7; 8 positions agree with TRBD2. Germline-derived CDR1 and CDR2 are MDHEN and SYDVKM. Germline trimming cut 4 bases from V and 0 bases from J; bases unmatched to any gene: 5. The CDR3 runs 15 residues.

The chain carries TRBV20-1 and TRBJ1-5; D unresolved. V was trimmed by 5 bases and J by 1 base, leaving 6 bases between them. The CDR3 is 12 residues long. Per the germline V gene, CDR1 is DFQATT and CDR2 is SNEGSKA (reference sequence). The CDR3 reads CSARVSNQPQHF. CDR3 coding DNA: TGCAGTGCTCGTGTGAGCAATCAGCCCCAGCATTTT.

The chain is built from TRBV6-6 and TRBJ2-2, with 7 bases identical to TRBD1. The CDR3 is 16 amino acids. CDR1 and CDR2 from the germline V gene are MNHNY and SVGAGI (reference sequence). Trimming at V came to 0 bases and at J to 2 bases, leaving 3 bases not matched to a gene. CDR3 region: CASSYSRGFNTGELFF. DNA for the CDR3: TGTGCCAGCAGTTACTCCAGGGGGTTTAACACCGGGGAGCTGTTTTTT.

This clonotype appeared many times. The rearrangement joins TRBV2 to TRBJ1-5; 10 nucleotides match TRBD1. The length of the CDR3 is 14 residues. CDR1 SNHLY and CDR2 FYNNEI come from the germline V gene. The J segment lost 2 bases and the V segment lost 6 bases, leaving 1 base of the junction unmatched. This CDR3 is CASSGTGGNQPQHF. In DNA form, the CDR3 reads TGTGCCAGCAGCGGGACAGGGGGCAATCAGCCCCAGCATTTT.

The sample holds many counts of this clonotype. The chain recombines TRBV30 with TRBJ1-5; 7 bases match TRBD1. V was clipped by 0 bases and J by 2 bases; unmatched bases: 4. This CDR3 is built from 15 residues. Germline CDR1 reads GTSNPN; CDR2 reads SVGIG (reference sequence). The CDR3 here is CAWSVLGGGNQPQHF. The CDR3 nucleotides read TGTGCCTGGAGTGTACTAGGGGGCGGCAATCAGCCCCAGCATTTT.

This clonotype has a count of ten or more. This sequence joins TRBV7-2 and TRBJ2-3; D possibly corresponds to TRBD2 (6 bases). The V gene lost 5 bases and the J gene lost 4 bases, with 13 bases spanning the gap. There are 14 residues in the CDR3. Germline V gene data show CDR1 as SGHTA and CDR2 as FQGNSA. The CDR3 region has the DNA TGTGCCAGCAGCCCAACCGCTAGCGCAGATACGCAGTATTTT. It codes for CASSPTASADTQYF.

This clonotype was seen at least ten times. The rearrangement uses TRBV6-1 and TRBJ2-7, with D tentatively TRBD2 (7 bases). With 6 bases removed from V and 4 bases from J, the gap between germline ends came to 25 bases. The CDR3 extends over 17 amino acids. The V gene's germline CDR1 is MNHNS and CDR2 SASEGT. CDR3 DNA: TGTGCCAGCAGGTCTCGGTGGGGGGGGGGCAATGGATACGAGCAGTACTTC. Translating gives CASRSRWGGGNGYEQYF.

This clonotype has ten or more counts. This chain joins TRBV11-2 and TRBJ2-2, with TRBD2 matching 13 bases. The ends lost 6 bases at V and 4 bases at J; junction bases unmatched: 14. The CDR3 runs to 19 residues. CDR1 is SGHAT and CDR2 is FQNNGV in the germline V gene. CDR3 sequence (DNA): TGTGCCAGCAGGGGCGGGACTAGCGGGAAGCACCGCGGCACCGGGGAGCTGTTTTTT. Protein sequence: CASRGGTSGKHRGTGELFF.

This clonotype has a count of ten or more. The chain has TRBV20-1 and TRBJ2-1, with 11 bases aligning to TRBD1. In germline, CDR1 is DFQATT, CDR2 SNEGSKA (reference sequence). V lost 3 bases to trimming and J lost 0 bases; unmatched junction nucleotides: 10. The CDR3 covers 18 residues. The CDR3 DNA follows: TGCAGTGCTAGCGGTATGCCGGGACAGGGGGTCTCCTACAATGAGCAGTTCTTC. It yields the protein CSASGMPGQGVSYNEQFF.

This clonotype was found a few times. CDR3 sequence: CASSLSVVLFF. The CDR3, as DNA: TGTGCCAGCAGTTTGAGTGTAGTCCTGTTTTTT. J is TRBJ1-4 and V is TRBV28; D remains unclear. The germline CDR1 and CDR2 sequences are MDHEN and SYDVKM. The V end lost 3 bases, the J end lost 14 bases, and 10 bases lay between the germline ends. This CDR3 comprises 11 residues. Using reference TRBV28 and TRBJ1-4 for the parts outside the CDR3, the full variable domain is DVKVTQSSRYLVKRTGEKVFLECVQDMDHENMFWYRQDPGLGLRLIYFSYDVKMKEKGDIPEGYSVSREKKERFSLILESASTNQTSMYLCASSLSVVLFFGSGTQLSVL.

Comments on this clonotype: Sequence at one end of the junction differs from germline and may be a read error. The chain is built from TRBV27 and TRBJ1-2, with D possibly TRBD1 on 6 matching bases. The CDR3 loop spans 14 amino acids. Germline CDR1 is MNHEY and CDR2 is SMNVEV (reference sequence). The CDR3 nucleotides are TGTGCCAGCAGTTTCAGCCAGGGGAGTGGTGGCGACACCTTC. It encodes CASSFSQGSGGDTF.

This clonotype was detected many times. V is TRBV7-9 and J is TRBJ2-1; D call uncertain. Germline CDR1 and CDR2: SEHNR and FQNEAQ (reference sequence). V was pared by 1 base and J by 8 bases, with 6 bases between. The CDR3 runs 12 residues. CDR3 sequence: CASSLELYEQFF. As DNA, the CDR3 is TGTGCCAGCAGCTTAGAACTGTATGAGCAGTTCTTC.

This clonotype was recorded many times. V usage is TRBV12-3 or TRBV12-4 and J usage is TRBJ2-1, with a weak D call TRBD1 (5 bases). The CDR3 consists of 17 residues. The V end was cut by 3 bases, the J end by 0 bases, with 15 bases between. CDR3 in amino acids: CASSFRQKSSSYNEQFF. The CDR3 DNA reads TGTGCCAGCAGTTTTCGACAGAAATCTAGCTCCTACAATGAGCAGTTCTTC.

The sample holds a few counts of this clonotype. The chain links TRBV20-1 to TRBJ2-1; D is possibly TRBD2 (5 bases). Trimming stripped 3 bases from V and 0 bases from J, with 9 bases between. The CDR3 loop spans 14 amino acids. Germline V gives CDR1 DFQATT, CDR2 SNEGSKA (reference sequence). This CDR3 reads CSARKGSSYNEQFF. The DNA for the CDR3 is TGCAGTGCTAGGAAAGGGAGCTCCTACAATGAGCAGTTCTTC.

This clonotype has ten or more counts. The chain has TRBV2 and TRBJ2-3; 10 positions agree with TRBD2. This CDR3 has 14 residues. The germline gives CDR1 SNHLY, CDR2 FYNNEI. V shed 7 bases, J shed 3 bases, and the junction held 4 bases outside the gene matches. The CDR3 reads CASIGTSVTDTQYF. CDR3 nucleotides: TGTGCCAGCATAGGGACTAGCGTAACAGATACGCAGTATTTT.

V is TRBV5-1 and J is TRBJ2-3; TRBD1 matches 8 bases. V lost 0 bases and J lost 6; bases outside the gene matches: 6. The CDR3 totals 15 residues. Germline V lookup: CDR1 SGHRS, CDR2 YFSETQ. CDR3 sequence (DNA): TGCGCCAGCAGCTTGGTATCGCAGGGGGCGGATACGCAGTATTTT. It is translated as CASSLVSQGADTQYF.

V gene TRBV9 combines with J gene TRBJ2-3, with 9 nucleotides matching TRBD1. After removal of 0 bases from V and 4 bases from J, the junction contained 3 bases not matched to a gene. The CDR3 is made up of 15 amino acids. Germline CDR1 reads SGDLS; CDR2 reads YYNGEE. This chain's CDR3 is CASSVATGGADTQYF. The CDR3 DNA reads TGTGCCAGCAGCGTAGCGACAGGGGGAGCAGATACGCAGTATTTT. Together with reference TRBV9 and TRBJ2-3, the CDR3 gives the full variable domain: DSGVTQTPKHLITATGQRVTLRCSPRSGDLSVYWYQQSLDQGLQFLIQYYNGEERAKGNILERFSAQQFPDLHSELNLSSLELGDSALYFCASSVATGGADTQYFGPGTRLTVL.

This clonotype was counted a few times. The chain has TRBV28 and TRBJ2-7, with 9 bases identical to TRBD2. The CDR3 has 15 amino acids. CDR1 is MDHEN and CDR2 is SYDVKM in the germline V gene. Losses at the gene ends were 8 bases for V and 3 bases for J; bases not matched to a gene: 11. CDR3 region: CASGLAGTSFYEQYF. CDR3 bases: TGTGCCAGCGGCCTAGCCGGGACTAGCTTCTACGAGCAGTACTTC.

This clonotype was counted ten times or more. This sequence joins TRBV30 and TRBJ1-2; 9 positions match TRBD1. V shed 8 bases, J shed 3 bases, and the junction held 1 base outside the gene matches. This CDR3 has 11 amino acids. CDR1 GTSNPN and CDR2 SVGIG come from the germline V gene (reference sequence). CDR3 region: CAGDRDYGYTF. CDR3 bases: TGTGCCGGGGACAGGGACTATGGCTACACCTTC.

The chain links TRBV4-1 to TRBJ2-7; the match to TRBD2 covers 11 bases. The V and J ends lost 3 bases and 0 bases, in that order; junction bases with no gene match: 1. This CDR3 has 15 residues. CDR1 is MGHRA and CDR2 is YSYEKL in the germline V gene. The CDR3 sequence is CASSQTSGDSYEQYF. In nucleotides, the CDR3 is TGCGCCAGCAGCCAGACTAGCGGGGACTCCTACGAGCAGTACTTC.